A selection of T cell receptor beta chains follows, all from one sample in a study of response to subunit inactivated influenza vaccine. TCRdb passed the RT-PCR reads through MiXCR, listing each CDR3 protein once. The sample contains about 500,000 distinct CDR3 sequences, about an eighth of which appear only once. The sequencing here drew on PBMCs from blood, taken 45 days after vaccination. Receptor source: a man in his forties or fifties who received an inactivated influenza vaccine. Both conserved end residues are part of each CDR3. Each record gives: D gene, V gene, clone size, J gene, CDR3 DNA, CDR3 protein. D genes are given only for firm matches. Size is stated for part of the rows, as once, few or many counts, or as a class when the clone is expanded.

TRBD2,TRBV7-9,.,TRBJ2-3,TGTGCCAGCAGCCGACTAGCGATCACAGATACGCAGTATTTT,CASSRLAITDTQYF
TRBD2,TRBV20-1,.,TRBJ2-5,TGCAGTGCTAGAGGGCGGACTAGCGGGGGGACTCTCCTCTCGGAGACCCAGTACTTC,CSARGRTSGGTLLSETQYF
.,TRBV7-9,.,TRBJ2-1,TGTGCCAGCAGCTTAGGGGCGAGAGGAGACTCCTACAATGAGCAGTTCTTC,CASSLGARGDSYNEQFF
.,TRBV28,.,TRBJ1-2,TGTGCCACCAACGGGCCCGGGTGGAGGGGCTATGGCTACACCTTC,CATNGPGWRGYGYTF
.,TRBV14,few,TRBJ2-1,TGTGCCAGCAGCCAAGATCTCATCACGACCTACAATGAGCAGTTCTTC,CASSQDLITTYNEQFF
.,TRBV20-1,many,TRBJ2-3,TGCAGTGCTAGGGCCGTGGGGCGCACAGATACGCAGTATTTT,CSARAVGRTDTQYF
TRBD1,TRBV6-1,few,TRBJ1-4,TGTGCCAGCAGTCGCCTCGGACAGGCTAATGAAAAACTGTTTTTT,CASSRLGQANEKLFF
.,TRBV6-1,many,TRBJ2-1,TGTGCCAGCAGCCACGGGTCGATCAGCAATGAGCAGTTCTTC,CASSHGSISNEQFF
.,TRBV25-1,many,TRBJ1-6,TGTGCCAGCAGTGTGGCAAGGGGTTCACCCCTCCACTTT,CASSVARGSPLHF
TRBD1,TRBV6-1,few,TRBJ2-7,TGTGCCAGCAGGCCCGGGACAGGCGACGAGCAGTACTTC,CASRPGTGDEQYF
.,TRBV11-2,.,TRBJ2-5,TGTGCCAGCAGTACTGGGGGGCAAGAGACCCAGTACTTC,CASSTGGQETQYF
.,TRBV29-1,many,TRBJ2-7,TGCAGCGTTAAAAGGGGCGCTTACGAGCAGTACTTC,CSVKRGAYEQYF
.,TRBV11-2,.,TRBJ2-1,TGTGCCAGCAGCTTAGGTTTCGGGGGCTCCTACAATGAGCAGTTCTTC,CASSLGFGGSYNEQFF